This T cell receptor beta chain is from a study of neurological immune-mediated disorders. This CDR3 comprises 13 residues. The ends were cut back, 4 bases at V and 13 bases at J, with 15 bases in the middle. Germline V CDR1 and CDR2: SGHRS, YFSETQ. Via MiXCR, TCRdb re-called the 5' RACE reads, giving one row per CDR3 protein. The table records 60,000 to 70,000 distinct CDR3 sequences, roughly 5% of them present only once. This clonotype came up many times. The gene calls are TRBV5-1 and TRBJ1-6; no clear D gene. The clonotype comes from a human donor with multiple sclerosis. The donor label of this sample is uncertain. Sequenced sample: PBMCs. CDR3 sequence: CASSPATEAPLHF. The CDR3 nucleotides read TGCGCCAGCAGCCCGGCGACGGAGGCCCCCCTCCACTTT.